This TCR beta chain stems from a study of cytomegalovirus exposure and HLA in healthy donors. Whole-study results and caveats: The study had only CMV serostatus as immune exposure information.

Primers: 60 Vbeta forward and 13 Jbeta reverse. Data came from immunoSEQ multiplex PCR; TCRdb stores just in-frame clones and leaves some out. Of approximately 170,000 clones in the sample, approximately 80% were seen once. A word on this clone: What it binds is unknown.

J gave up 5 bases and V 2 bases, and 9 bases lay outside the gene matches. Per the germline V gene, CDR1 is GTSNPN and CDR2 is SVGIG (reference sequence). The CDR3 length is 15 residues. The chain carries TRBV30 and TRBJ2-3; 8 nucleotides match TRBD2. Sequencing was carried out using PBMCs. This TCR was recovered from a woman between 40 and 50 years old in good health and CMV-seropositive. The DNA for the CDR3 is TGTGCCTGGAGTTATACAGCGGGAGTGGGAGATACGCAGTATTTT. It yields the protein CAWSYTAGVGDTQYF.